This T cell receptor (beta chain) came from a study of cytotoxic CD8 clonotypes in ibrutinib-treated CLL. The CDR3 runs to 13 residues. Germline trimming cut 4 bases from V and 8 bases from J; bases unmatched to any gene: 6. CDR1 is SGHDN, CDR2 FVKESK, per germline. Clones were read by immunoSEQ multiplex PCR, and TCRdb kept only the in-frame ones, dropping some. The repertoire holds about 39,000 clones, with 55% to 80% as singletons. This specimen consisted of PBMCs, obtained at disease progression, from a patient treated with ibrutinib. The source is a human donor with chronic lymphocytic leukemia. This chain links TRBV14 with TRBJ1-2; 8 bases align to TRBD1. Here the CDR3 DNA reads TGTGCCAGCAGCCGCCCCGGGACAGGCGGCTACACCTTC. Its translation: CASSRPGTGGYTF.